Following are 9 T cell receptor beta chains from one sample sequenced in a study of cytomegalovirus exposure and HLA in healthy donors. Researchers ran the PCR with 60 Vbeta and 13 Jbeta primers. Generated by immunoSEQ multiplex PCR, the TCRdb table keeps only in-frame clones and is missing some. Of under 100,000 clones in the sample, about 80% were seen once. The sample taken for sequencing was PBMCs. Every receptor here comes from a man aged 45-65 years in good health and CMV-seronegative.

The chain links TRBV11-2 to TRBJ1-2; TRBD1 aligns across 7 bases. The CDR3 has 12 residues. Germline values: CDR1 SGHAT, CDR2 FQNNGV. Trimming took 5 bases from V and 7 from J; bases not matched to a gene: 4. The CDR3 sequence is CASSRQGSGYTF. For the CDR3, the DNA is TGTGCCAGCAGCAGACAGGGTTCTGGCTACACCTTC.

This clone occurred a few times. The chain couples TRBV6-1 to TRBJ1-1; possible D gene TRBD1, 6 bases. Germline values: CDR1 MNHNS, CDR2 SASEGT. The CDR3 is made up of 13 amino acids. With 5 bases removed from V and 4 bases from J, the gap between germline ends came to 11 bases. Here the CDR3 reads CASSQQGFTEAFF. The CDR3 DNA sequence: TGTGCCAGCAGTCAACAGGGTTTCACTGAAGCTTTCTTT.

The gene calls are TRBV6-5 and TRBJ2-3; 9 bases line up with TRBD2. The ends lost 7 bases at V and 4 bases at J; junction bases unmatched: 6. Per germline, CDR1 MNHEY and CDR2 SVGAGI. The CDR3 loop spans 14 amino acids. CDR3 residues: CASTLGLASDTQYF. The CDR3, as DNA: TGTGCCAGCACCCTGGGACTAGCTTCAGATACGCAGTATTTT.

V gene TRBV10-3 combines with J gene TRBJ2-1; 13 bases fit TRBD2. The CDR3 loop spans 16 amino acids. Losses at the gene ends were 6 bases for V and 0 bases for J; bases not matched to a gene: 2. Germline loops: CDR1 ENHRY, CDR2 SYGVKD. The CDR3 sequence: CAISGTSGTSYNEQFF. CDR3 sequence (DNA): TGTGCCATCAGCGGGACTAGCGGGACCTCCTACAATGAGCAGTTCTTC.

This chain connects TRBV5-1 to TRBJ2-5; D is perhaps TRBD2 (6 bases). The J call may be in error: the DNA end matches TRBJ2-7 better. Germline V gene data show CDR1 as SGHRS and CDR2 as YFSETQ. The length of the CDR3 is 13 residues. For the CDR3, the DNA is TGCGCCAGCAGCTTGGTAGCGGACTACGAGCAGTACTTC. Translation gives CASSLVADYEQYF.

The rearrangement uses TRBV18 and TRBJ2-3, with D perhaps TRBD1 (7 bases). Looked up from germline, CDR1 is KGHSH and CDR2 is LQKENI. The CDR3 extends over 15 amino acids. The V and J ends lost 6 bases and 4 bases respectively, with 17 bases between them. DNA of the CDR3: TGTGCCAGCTCTTCGAACCGGGGGACAGCAGATACGCAGTATTTT. Its translation is CASSSNRGTADTQYF.

The chain combines TRBV7-2 with TRBJ2-5; D perhaps matches TRBD2 (7 bases). Trimming pared 3 bases from V and 5 bases from J, leaving 16 bases between. The CDR3 extends over 15 amino acids. Germline lookup yields CDR1 SGHTA and CDR2 FQGNSA. Here the CDR3 DNA reads TGTGCCAGCAGCTTTAGGGAGGGGGGCCGGGAGACCCAGTACTTC. It encodes CASSFREGGRETQYF.

V is TRBV4-1 and J is TRBJ2-5; weak D call: TRBD1 (6 bases). The CDR3 is 19 residues long. The germline V gene has CDR1 MGHRA and CDR2 YSYEKL. V was cut by 3 bases and J by 3 bases, with 26 bases left in between. CDR3 loop: CASSQIATGTNWAEETQYF. In DNA form, the CDR3 reads TGCGCCAGCAGCCAGATAGCAACAGGGACCAATTGGGCAGAAGAGACCCAGTACTTC.

Concerning this clone: The junction differs from germline at one of its ends, possibly a read error. This chain uses TRBV18 with TRBJ2-7, with a weak D call TRBD2 (6 bases). The CDR3 sequence is 14 residues long. Germline CDR1 reads KGHSH; CDR2 reads LQKENI. The CDR3 here is CASSPPGRIHEQYF. CDR3 DNA: TGTGCCAGCTCCCCACCTGGGAGGATTCACGAGCAGTACTTC.